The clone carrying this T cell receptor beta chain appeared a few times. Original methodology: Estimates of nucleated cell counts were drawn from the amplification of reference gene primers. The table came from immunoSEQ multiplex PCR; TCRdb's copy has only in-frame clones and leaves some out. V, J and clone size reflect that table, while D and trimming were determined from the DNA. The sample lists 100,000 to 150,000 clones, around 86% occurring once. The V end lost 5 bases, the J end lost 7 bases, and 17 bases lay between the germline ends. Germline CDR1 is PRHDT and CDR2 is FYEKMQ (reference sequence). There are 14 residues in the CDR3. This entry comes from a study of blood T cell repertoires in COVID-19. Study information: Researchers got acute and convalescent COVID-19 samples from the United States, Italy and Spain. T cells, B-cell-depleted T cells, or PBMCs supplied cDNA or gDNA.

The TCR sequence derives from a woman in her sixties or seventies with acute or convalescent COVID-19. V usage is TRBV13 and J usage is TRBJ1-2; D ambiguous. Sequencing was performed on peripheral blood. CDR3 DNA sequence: TGTGCCAGCAGCCTATCCTTGGTAGGCGGTGGCTACACCTTC. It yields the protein CASSLSLVGGGYTF.